The text below deals with one TCR beta chain. The CDR3 runs to 15 residues. Per germline, CDR1 SEHNR and CDR2 FQNEAQ (reference sequence). V lost 3 bases and J lost 4, with 13 bases in between. This entry is derived from a study of blood T cell repertoires in COVID-19. Background on the study: Sources were T cells, B-cell-depleted T cells, or PBMCs; the material itself was cDNA or gDNA.

Assay: immunoSEQ multiplex PCR; the TCRdb copy retains only in-frame clones and omits some. The sample lists 160,000 or so clones, 70% to 90% occurring once. The clonotype comes from a man in his forties with acute or convalescent COVID-19. Material: peripheral blood. The V call is TRBV7-9, the J call TRBJ1-5, with D possibly being TRBD1 (5 bases). The CDR3 protein is CASSFGQGLNQPQHF. The CDR3 nucleotides read TGTGCCAGCAGCTTCGGTCAGGGCTTAAATCAGCCCCAGCATTTT.